This record covers a single TCR beta chain. This entry belongs to a study of human T cells and chemical hapten exposure. TCRdb re-called the RACE reads through MiXCR, storing one row per CDR3 protein. The sample holds tens of thousands of distinct CDR3 sequences, 10% to 13% seen once. The time point denotes: patch test 1, 2 weeks after DPC sensitization. The treatment denotes: therapeutic diphenylcyclopropenone sensitization with weekly scalp DPC. Germline loops: CDR1 ENHRY, CDR2 SYGVKD. The CDR3 extends over 14 amino acids. Between the trimmed V and J ends, which lost 0 bases and 2 bases, there was a span of 6 bases.

Material: whole blood, obtained in connection with sensitization to the hapten diphenylcyclopropenone (DPC). The clonotype was recovered from a middle-aged man with alopecia areata. Some clones in this sample may be carry-over from other donors' samples. V gene TRBV10-3 combines with J gene TRBJ2-3; D call uncertain. The chain's CDR3 is CAISESAITDTQYF. The DNA for the CDR3 is TGTGCCATCAGTGAGTCGGCCATCACAGATACGCAGTATTTT.